This T cell receptor beta chain was sequenced for a study of OX40 agonist ivuxolimab in advanced cancers. Germline CDR1 and CDR2: SEHNR and FQNEAQ (reference sequence). V lost 0 bases and J lost 5, with 13 bases in between. This CDR3 is 15 amino acids long. Profiled with immunoSEQ multiplex PCR; TCRdb holds only in-frame clones, not every one. The sample includes 77,000 or so clones, 90% seen only once; the top ten take more than 0.3%. Turning to this clone: Its antigen remains unidentified.

Samples of blood were obtained at baseline, on cycle 4 day 1, and on cycle 7 day 1. Whole-study results and caveats: Low levels of normalized T-cell clonal expansion also appeared in some nonresponders. CD8+ T cells showed, on average, more clonal expansion than CD4+ cells. At 0.1 to 3.0 mg/kg and by week 6, CD4+ and CD8+ T cells in the blood had expanded clonally.

The sequencing used CD4+ or CD8+ T cells sorted from blood, collected in a trial of the OX40 agonist ivuxolimab. The clonotype was recovered from an adult with an advanced solid tumor such as melanoma, head and neck, liver or kidney cancer. The chain joins TRBV7-9 to TRBJ2-5; a weak D match, TRBD2 (6 bases). Here the CDR3 DNA reads TGTGCCAGCAGCTTAGCGGGCTTAGCGGCTGAGACCCAGTACTTC. Its translation: CASSLAGLAAETQYF.